This TCR beta chain emerged from a study of blood T cell repertoires in COVID-19. Whole-study context: Specimens from acute and convalescent COVID-19 originated in the United States, Italy and Spain. T cells, B-cell-depleted T cells, or PBMCs supplied cDNA or gDNA.

The CDR3 covers 17 residues. CDR1 is SNHLY and CDR2 is FYNNEI in the germline V gene. The V and J ends lost 6 bases and 3 bases, in that order; junction bases with no gene match: 10. As processed by the authors: Researchers report that nucleated cell counts were estimated from reference gene primer amplification. The table came from immunoSEQ multiplex PCR; TCRdb's copy has only in-frame clones and leaves some out. The V and J calls and clone size are taken from that table; D and trimming were inferred from the DNA. The data show fewer than 110,000 clones, roughly 82% seen once. This chain uses TRBV2 with TRBJ1-3; 11 bases match TRBD1. The origin of this receptor is a human donor in a cohort sampled during active COVID-19. The specimen sequenced was peripheral blood. Here the CDR3 DNA reads TGTGCCAGCAGCAGACAGGGACAGGGGGATTTTGGAAACACCATATATTTT. Translated, it gives CASSRQGQGDFGNTIYF.